The 28 T cell receptor beta chains in this list originate from one sample, sequenced in a study of OX40 agonist ivuxolimab in advanced cancers. Libraries were prepared by immunoSEQ multiplex PCR; TCRdb keeps only in-frame clonotypes and omits some of them. The sample consists of some 50,000 clones, approximately 83% of them appearing once. The source material was CD4+ or CD8+ T cells sorted from blood, sampled in a trial of the OX40 agonist ivuxolimab. Every receptor here comes from an adult with an advanced solid tumor such as melanoma, head and neck, liver or kidney cancer.

In nucleotides, the CDR3 is TGTGCCAGCAGTAGTCGACAGCGCCTTATGAACACTGAAGCTTTCTTT. Translation: CASSSRQRLMNTEAFF. The chain employs TRBV28 and TRBJ1-1; D is perhaps TRBD1 (5 bases). Germline assignment: CDR1 MDHEN and CDR2 SYDVKM. The CDR3 length is 16 residues. V shed 5 bases and J shed 0 bases, with 16 bases lying between them.

This chain uses TRBV6-6 with TRBJ2-5; 7 bases are shared with TRBD1. The V gene's germline CDR1 is MNHNY and CDR2 SVGAGI (reference sequence). This CDR3 is built from 13 residues. After removal of 5 bases from V and 7 bases from J, the junction contained 7 bases not matched to a gene. The CDR3 reads CASSPTQGMTQYF. The CDR3 nucleotides are TGTGCCAGCAGTCCCACACAGGGGATGACCCAGTACTTC.

The chain recombines TRBV6-6 with TRBJ2-7; 8 bases are shared with TRBD1. Germline CDR1 and CDR2: MNHNY and SVGAGI (reference sequence). This CDR3 region has 14 residues. CDR3 bases: TGTGCAGCAGTTACGCGTCAGGGGGCATGGGAGCAGTACTTC. Translation gives CAAVTRQGAWEQYF.

The V call is TRBV28, the J call TRBJ2-7; D is perhaps TRBD2 (6 bases). V lost 11 bases and J 0 bases, leaving 8 bases between the germline ends. CDR3 length: 11 amino acids. Per germline, CDR1 MDHEN and CDR2 SYDVKM. CDR3 amino acids: CADGSSYEQYF. The CDR3 nucleotides are TGTGCCGACGGGAGCTCCTACGAGCAGTACTTC.

This chain links TRBV30 with TRBJ2-1; D possibly corresponds to TRBD1 (6 bases). This CDR3 comprises 13 residues. Between the trimmed V and J ends, which lost 4 bases and 2 bases, there was a span of 9 bases. From germline, CDR1 is GTSNPN and CDR2 SVGIG (reference sequence). CDR3 coding DNA: TGTGCCTGGAAAGGGGACACCTACAATGAGCAGTTCTTC. Encoded protein: CAWKGDTYNEQFF. The full variable domain, in which reference TRBV30 and TRBJ2-1 provide the parts outside the CDR3, is SQTIHQWPATLVQPVGSPLSLECTVEGTSNPNLYWYRQAAGRGLQLLFYSVGIGQISSEVPQNLSASRPQDRQFILSSKKLLLSDSGFYLCAWKGDTYNEQFFGPGTRLTVL.

A note on this clone: Mismatch with germline at one junction end may stem from a read error. The J gene is TRBJ2-1, the V gene TRBV5-1, with 9 bases fitting TRBD1. Per germline, CDR1 SGHRS and CDR2 YFSETQ. This CDR3 contains 14 residues. The CDR3 DNA reads TGCGCCAGCAGCTTGGCCTGGACAGGGGAGAATCGGATCTTC. This sequence encodes CASSLAWTGENRIF.

This clone was seen only once. The chain recombines TRBV28 with TRBJ2-7; 7 bases are a match to TRBD1. This CDR3 is 15 amino acids long. Germline V gene data show CDR1 as MDHEN and CDR2 as SYDVKM. The J segment lost 0 bases and the V segment lost 10 bases, leaving 12 bases of the junction unmatched. The CDR3 loop is CATNPQGTDSYEQYF. Written as DNA, the CDR3 is TGTGCCACCAACCCCCAGGGGACAGACTCCTACGAGCAGTACTTC.

This clone was detected a few times. V usage is TRBV4-2 and J usage is TRBJ2-3, with unresolved D. Trimming shortened V by 3 bases and J by 4 bases, and 17 bases separated the two germline ends. The CDR3 is made up of 16 amino acids. Germline-derived CDR1 and CDR2 are LGHNA and YNFKEQ. The CDR3 here is CASSQAVGSDADTQYF. The CDR3 DNA is TGTGCCAGCAGCCAGGCCGTGGGGTCCGACGCAGATACGCAGTATTTT.

This chain uses TRBV18 with TRBJ2-7; TRBD1 matches at 8 bases. Germline CDR1 and CDR2: KGHSH and LQKENI. The V segment lost 3 bases and the J segment 2 bases; nucleotides outside the gene matches: 6. This CDR3 spans 15 amino acids. The CDR3 region has the DNA TGTGCCAGCTCACCGGTCCGGACAGGGACCTACGAGCAGTACTTC. It translates to CASSPVRTGTYEQYF.

The V gene is TRBV6-4, the J gene TRBJ2-1, with TRBD2 matching over 9 bases. This CDR3 is 15 amino acids long. V dropped 2 bases and J dropped 6; count of bases not matched to a gene: 5. Germline loops: CDR1 MRHNA, CDR2 SNTAGT. CDR3 in DNA: TGTGCCAGCAGTGACGAAGCGGGAGGTCTCAATGAGCAGTTCTTC. Its translation is CASSDEAGGLNEQFF.

The V call is TRBV20-1, the J call TRBJ2-5, with no clear D. Between the trimmed V and J ends, which lost 3 bases and 5 bases, there was a span of 4 bases. CDR1 is DFQATT and CDR2 is SNEGSKA in the germline V gene (reference sequence). CDR3 size: 10 residues. CDR3 bases: TGCAGTGCTAGTATGGAGACCCAGTACTTC. Residues: CSASMETQYF.

By its share, this clone is medium-sized. The genes are TRBV7-9 and TRBJ2-1, with D tentatively TRBD1 (5 bases). Germline loops: CDR1 SEHNR, CDR2 FQNEAQ (reference sequence). CDR3 length equals 14 residues. V lost 5 bases to trimming and J lost 6 bases, with 14 bases between them. CDR3 bases: TGTGCCAGCAGCGGATCGCAGGGCGGCAATGAGCAGTTCTTC. Its translation: CASSGSQGGNEQFF. Drawing the rest from reference TRBV7-9 and TRBJ2-1, the complete variable domain is DTGVSQNPRHKITKRGQNVTFRCDPISEHNRLYWYRQTLGQGPEFLTYFQNEAQLEKSRLLSDRFSAERPKGSFSTLEIQRTEQGDSAMYLCASSGSQGGNEQFFGPGTRLTVL.

This rearrangement joins TRBV6-1 to TRBJ2-5, with a tentative D call TRBD2 (5 bases). CDR1 and CDR2 from the germline V gene are MNHNS and SASEGT. V was pared by 8 bases and J by 2 bases, with 12 bases between. The CDR3 covers 13 residues. The CDR3 is CASGEDWQETQYF. CDR3 nucleotides: TGTGCCAGCGGAGAGGACTGGCAAGAGACCCAGTACTTC.

The chain has TRBV6-5 and TRBJ1-1, with D perhaps TRBD1 (5 bases). This CDR3 contains 13 residues. The V end lost 5 bases, the J end lost 1 base, and 8 bases lay between the germline ends. CDR1 MNHEY and CDR2 SVGAGI come from the germline V gene. The CDR3 region is CASSRQRNTEAFF. DNA for the CDR3: TGTGCCAGCAGTCGACAGAGGAACACTGAAGCTTTCTTT.

The chain combines TRBV5-5 with TRBJ1-3, with D uncertain. Germline assignment: CDR1 SGHKS and CDR2 YYEKEE (reference sequence). Trimming left V 5 bases short and J 0 bases short, with 6 bases between. The CDR3 covers 13 residues. For the CDR3, the DNA is TGTGCCAGCAGGCAGGCCTCTGGAAACACCATATATTTT. Protein sequence: CASRQASGNTIYF.

V gene TRBV27 combines with J gene TRBJ1-1, with 10 bases that match TRBD1. Germline loops: CDR1 MNHEY, CDR2 SMNVEV (reference sequence). This CDR3 is built from 14 residues. The V and J ends lost 6 bases and 5 bases, in that order; junction bases with no gene match: 6. Here the CDR3 reads CASRRGQGRTEAFF. CDR3 nucleotides: TGTGCCAGCAGAAGGGGACAGGGGAGGACTGAAGCTTTCTTT.

This sequence joins TRBV4-1 and TRBJ2-3, with unresolved D. V was pared by 4 bases and J by 0 bases, with 2 bases between. Germline CDR1 is MGHRA and CDR2 is YSYEKL. This CDR3 contains 12 residues. The CDR3 here is CASSLSTDTQYF. DNA for the CDR3: TGCGCCAGCAGCCTTAGCACAGATACGCAGTATTTT.

This chain connects TRBV18 to TRBJ1-2; unclear D gene. Germline values: CDR1 KGHSH, CDR2 LQKENI. V lost 1 base and J 1 base, leaving 7 bases between the germline ends. CDR3 length equals 14 residues. In DNA, the CDR3 is TGTGCCAGCTCACCACAGGGCAGTAACTATGGCTACACCTTC. Its translation: CASSPQGSNYGYTF.

The chain joins TRBV18 to TRBJ2-7; 7 bases line up with TRBD2. CDR3 length: 14 amino acids. V was clipped by 1 base and J by 6 bases; unmatched bases: 6. Germline V gene data show CDR1 as KGHSH and CDR2 as LQKENI. The CDR3: CASSPQGRGSEQYF. The CDR3 nucleotides are TGTGCCAGCTCACCACAGGGGCGCGGGAGCGAGCAGTACTTC.

This clone was detected a few times. This sequence joins TRBV6-1 and TRBJ2-4, with D possibly being TRBD1 (5 bases). The CDR3 runs 15 residues. Trimming shortened V by 5 bases and J by 0 bases, and 11 bases separated the two germline ends. Germline V lookup: CDR1 MNHNS, CDR2 SASEGT. CDR3 bases: TGTGCCAGCAGTCAGGGTATAGCAGCCAAAAACATTCAGTACTTC. This sequence encodes CASSQGIAAKNIQYF.

The V and J genes are TRBV28 and TRBJ2-5; no clear D. The J call may be in error: the DNA end matches TRBJ2-7 better. Per the germline V gene, CDR1 is MDHEN and CDR2 is SYDVKM. The CDR3 has 13 residues. The CDR3 sequence is CASSPPPRFEQYF. CDR3 DNA: TGTGCCAGCAGTCCCCCCCCTAGGTTCGAGCAGTACTTC.

This clone was picked up a small number of times. The rearrangement links TRBV5-1 to TRBJ2-4; 7 nucleotides line up with TRBD1. Germline CDR1 and CDR2: SGHRS and YFSETQ. Trimming removed 4 bases from V and 0 bases from J; junction bases left unmatched: 10. The CDR3 totals 17 residues. This CDR3 is CASSPGTASLAKNIQYF. For the CDR3, the DNA is TGCGCCAGCAGCCCAGGGACAGCCAGTCTAGCCAAAAACATTCAGTACTTC.

V gene TRBV2 combines with J gene TRBJ2-1, with TRBD1 matching 9 bases. J gave up 7 bases and V 3 bases, and 7 bases lay outside the gene matches. The CDR3 length is 15 residues. In germline, CDR1 is SNHLY, CDR2 FYNNEI. The CDR3 sequence is CASSDRTGDRNEQFF. The CDR3 DNA is TGTGCCAGCAGTGACAGGACAGGGGACCGTAATGAGCAGTTCTTC.

The chain carries TRBV11-2 and TRBJ2-7; TRBD2 matches at 10 bases. This CDR3 comprises 18 residues. CDR1 and CDR2 (germline): SGHAT, FQNNGV. J gave up 2 bases and V 5 bases, and 15 bases lay outside the gene matches. CDR3 bases: TGTGCCAGCAGCCCAACAGGGAGGGCTAGCGGGAGTCCCTACGAGCAGTACTTC. Translating gives CASSPTGRASGSPYEQYF.

The chain recombines TRBV9 with TRBJ1-1; a possible D gene is TRBD1 (6 bases). CDR1 is SGDLS, CDR2 YYNGEE, per germline. The CDR3 spans 15 residues. With 3 bases removed from V and 2 bases from J, the gap between germline ends came to 14 bases. CDR3 in DNA: TGTGCCAGCAGCGGGAGGCCGGGGGCAAACACTGAAGCTTTCTTT. It is translated as CASSGRPGANTEAFF.

This chain joins TRBV18 and TRBJ1-1, with a possible D match to TRBD1 (5 bases). Germline V lookup: CDR1 KGHSH, CDR2 LQKENI. This CDR3 is built from 15 residues. Trimming shortened V by 5 bases and J by 3 bases, and 16 bases separated the two germline ends. CDR3 coding DNA: TGTGCCAGCTCAAATATATTTAGGGGAGACACTGAAGCTTTCTTT. This sequence encodes CASSNIFRGDTEAFF.

This sequence joins TRBV6-6 and TRBJ2-7, with TRBD1 identical over 7 bases. The CDR3 is 13 amino acids. Trimming removed 6 bases from V and 0 bases from J; junction bases left unmatched: 2. Germline V CDR1 and CDR2: MNHNY, SVGAGI (reference sequence). In DNA form, the CDR3 reads TGTGCCAGCAGGAGGGACAGCTCCTACGAGCAGTACTTC. Its protein product is CASRRDSSYEQYF.

The gene calls are TRBV7-2 and TRBJ1-6, with D unresolved. Germline CDR1 and CDR2: SGHTA and FQGNSA. The CDR3 loop spans 12 amino acids. V lost 5 bases and J 7 bases, leaving 6 bases between the germline ends. In DNA, the CDR3 is TGTGCCAGCAGCGCCGACAATTCACCCCTCCACTTT. Its protein product is CASSADNSPLHF.